This T cell receptor (beta chain) was captured by sequencing in a study of blood T cell repertoires in COVID-19. Study-wide context: Sources were T cells, B-cell-depleted T cells, or PBMCs; the material itself was cDNA or gDNA.

Sequencing was performed with immunoSEQ multiplex PCR; in TCRdb, only in-frame clones are kept and a portion is missing. This sample has roughly 150,000 clones, with around four fifths found just once. This CDR3 comprises 13 residues. The V end lost 5 bases, the J end lost 3 bases, and 11 bases lay between the germline ends. Germline V gene sequence: CDR1 SGHAT, CDR2 FQDESV (reference sequence). The receptor's source is a man aged 70-80 years who had recovered from COVID-19. The rearrangement joins TRBV11-1 to TRBJ2-7, with a weak D call TRBD2 (6 bases). Sequencing used peripheral blood. DNA for the CDR3: TGTGCCAGCAGCCCATACGGGGGCTACGAGCAGTACTTC. Translated, it gives CASSPYGGYEQYF.